This T cell receptor beta chain emerged from a study of beta chain features in type 1 diabetes. This clone was seen only once. Its antigen is still unknown. All of the isolated RNA was reverse transcribed, so expressed TCRB transcripts were sequenced. Assay: immunoSEQ multiplex PCR; the TCRdb copy retains only in-frame clones and omits some. The sample records 80,000 to 90,000 clones, around a third being singletons. The germline gives CDR1 MNHEY, CDR2 SVGAGI. This CDR3 comprises 12 residues. After removal of 6 bases from V and 5 bases from J, the junction contained 2 bases not matched to a gene. Overall study results and limits: Moderately but significantly shorter TCRB CDR3s were found in Type 1 diabetes patients in all four CD4+ subsets.

Every donor had blood drawn once into heparin, roughly 110 mL on average. Central memory, naive, regulatory and stem cell-like memory CD4+ cells were sorted by CD45RO/CCR7/CD25/CD127/CD95/CD27. Sorted populations all exceeded 95% purity. The sample consisted of stem cell memory CD4+ T cells from blood. The sequence came from a woman aged 18 to 35 in good health. This sequence joins TRBV6-5 and TRBJ2-5, with 8 positions matching TRBD1. Written as DNA, the CDR3 is TGTGCCAGCAGCCAGGGGGCCGAGACCCAGTACTTC. Translation gives CASSQGAETQYF.